This TCR beta chain was sequenced during a study of T cell repertoires in cytomegalovirus infection. Background on the study: CMV epitopes used comprised recently identified HLA-C-restricted ones and well-studied HLA-B-restricted ones. Overall study results and limits: Summed frequency of shared TCR beta families picked out CMV carriers who also had the relevant HLA. In two of eight donors, the top clonotype was HLA-C-restricted CMV-specific.

The V and J ends lost 4 bases and 3 bases respectively, with 28 bases between them. This CDR3 has 19 amino acids. MiXCR, applied by TCRdb to the reads, yields one record per CDR3 protein. The data contain around 19,000 distinct CDR3 sequences, approximately 46% of them singletons. On this clonotype itself: Its antigen is as yet unknown.

The source was CD8+ T cells from cultured PBMCs, collected from culture after CMV antigen stimulation. The clonotype was recovered from a human donor in good health (CMV status not recorded). Some clones in this sample may be carry-over from other donors' samples. This chain links TRBV12-3 or TRBV12-4 with TRBJ2-7, with D perhaps matching TRBD1 (7 bases). The CDR3 here is CASSSRRGLSRERFYEQYF. The CDR3 coding sequence is TGTGCCAGCAGTTCCCGGAGGGGGCTGAGCAGGGAGAGATTCTACGAGCAGTACTTC.